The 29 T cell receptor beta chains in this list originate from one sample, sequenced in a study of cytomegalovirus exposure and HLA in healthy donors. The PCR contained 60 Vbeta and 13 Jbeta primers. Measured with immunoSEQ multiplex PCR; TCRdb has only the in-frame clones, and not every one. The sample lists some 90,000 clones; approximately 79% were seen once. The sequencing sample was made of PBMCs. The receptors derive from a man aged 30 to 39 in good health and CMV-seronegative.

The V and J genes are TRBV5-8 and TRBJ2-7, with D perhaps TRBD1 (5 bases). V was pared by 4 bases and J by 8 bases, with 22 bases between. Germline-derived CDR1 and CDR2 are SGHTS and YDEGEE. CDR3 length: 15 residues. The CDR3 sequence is CASSPRARAWVKQYF. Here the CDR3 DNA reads TGTGCCAGCAGCCCCCGGGCCAGGGCGTGGGTTAAGCAGTACTTC.

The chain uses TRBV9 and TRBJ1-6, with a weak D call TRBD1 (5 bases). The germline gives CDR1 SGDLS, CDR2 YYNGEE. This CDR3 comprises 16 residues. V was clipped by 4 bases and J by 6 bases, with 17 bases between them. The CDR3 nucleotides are TGTGCCAGCAGCCAGACGGCGGGACCGATTAATTCACCCCTCCACTTT. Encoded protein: CASSQTAGPINSPLHF.

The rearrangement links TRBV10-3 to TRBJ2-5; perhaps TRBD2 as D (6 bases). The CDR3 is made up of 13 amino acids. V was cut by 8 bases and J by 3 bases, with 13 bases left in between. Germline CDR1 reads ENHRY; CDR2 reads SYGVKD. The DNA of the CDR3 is TGTGCCATCGGGAGGCAGGCCGAAGAGACCCAGTACTTC. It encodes CAIGRQAEETQYF.

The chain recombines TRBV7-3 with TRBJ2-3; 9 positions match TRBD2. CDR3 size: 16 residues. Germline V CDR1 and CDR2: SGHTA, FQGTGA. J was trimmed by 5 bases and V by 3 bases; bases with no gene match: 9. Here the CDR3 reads CASSFRRGGYKDTQYF. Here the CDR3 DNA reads TGTGCCAGCAGCTTCCGGCGGGGGGGCTATAAAGATACGCAGTATTTT. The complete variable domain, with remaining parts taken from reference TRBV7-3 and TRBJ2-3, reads GAGVSQTPSNKVTEKGKYVELRCDPISGHTALYWYRQSLGQGPEFLIYFQGTGAADDSGLPNDRFFAVRPEGSVSTLKIQRTERGDSAVYLCASSFRRGGYKDTQYFGPGTRLTVL.

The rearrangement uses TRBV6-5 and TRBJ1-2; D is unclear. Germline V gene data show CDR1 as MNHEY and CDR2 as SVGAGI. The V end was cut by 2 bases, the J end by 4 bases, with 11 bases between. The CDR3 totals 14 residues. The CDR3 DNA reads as TGTGCCAGCAGTTACCGAGAGGGCACCTATGGCTACACCTTC. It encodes CASSYREGTYGYTF.

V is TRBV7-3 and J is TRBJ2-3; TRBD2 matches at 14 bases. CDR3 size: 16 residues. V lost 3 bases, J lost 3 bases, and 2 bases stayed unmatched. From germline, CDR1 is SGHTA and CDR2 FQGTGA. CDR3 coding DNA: TGTGCCAGCAGCTTGGGGACTAGCGGGGGTACAGATACGCAGTATTTT. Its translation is CASSLGTSGGTDTQYF.

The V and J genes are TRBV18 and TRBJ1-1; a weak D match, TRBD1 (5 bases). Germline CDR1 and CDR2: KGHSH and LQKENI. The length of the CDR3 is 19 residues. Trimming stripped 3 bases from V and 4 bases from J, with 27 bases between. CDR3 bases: TGTGCCAGCTCACCTTTCAGGGAGGTAATTATGACATCAGGCACTGAAGCTTTCTTT. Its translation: CASSPFREVIMTSGTEAFF.

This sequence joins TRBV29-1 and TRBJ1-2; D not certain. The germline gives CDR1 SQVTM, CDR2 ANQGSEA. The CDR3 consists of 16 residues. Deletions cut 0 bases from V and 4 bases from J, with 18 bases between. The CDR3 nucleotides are TGCAGCGTTGAAGATAAAGCGGCAGCTACCAGCTATGGCTACACCTTC. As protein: CSVEDKAAATSYGYTF.

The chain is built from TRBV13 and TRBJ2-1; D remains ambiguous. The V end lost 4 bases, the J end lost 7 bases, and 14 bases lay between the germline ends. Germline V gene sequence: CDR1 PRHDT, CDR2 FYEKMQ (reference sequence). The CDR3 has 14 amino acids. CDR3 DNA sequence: TGTGCCAGCAGCTCCCGGGTCCCTGGGAATGAGCAGTTCTTC. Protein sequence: CASSSRVPGNEQFF.

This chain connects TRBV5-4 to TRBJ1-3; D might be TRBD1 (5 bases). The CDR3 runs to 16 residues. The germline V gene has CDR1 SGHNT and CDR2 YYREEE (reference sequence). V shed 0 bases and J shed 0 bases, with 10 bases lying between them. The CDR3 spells CASSLGGGRSGNTIYF. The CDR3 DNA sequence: TGTGCCAGCAGCTTGGGGGGGGGTCGCTCTGGAAACACCATATATTTT.

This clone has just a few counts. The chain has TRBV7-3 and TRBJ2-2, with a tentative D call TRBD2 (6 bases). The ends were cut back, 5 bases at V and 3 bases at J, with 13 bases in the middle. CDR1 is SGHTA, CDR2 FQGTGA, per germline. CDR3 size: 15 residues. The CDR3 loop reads CASSRGTLYTGELFF. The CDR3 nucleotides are TGTGCCAGCAGCCGAGGGACTCTATACACCGGGGAGCTGTTTTTT.

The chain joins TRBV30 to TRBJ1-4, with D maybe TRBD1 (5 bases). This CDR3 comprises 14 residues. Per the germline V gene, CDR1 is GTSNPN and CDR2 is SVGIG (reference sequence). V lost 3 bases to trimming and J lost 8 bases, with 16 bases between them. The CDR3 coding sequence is TGTGCCTGGAGCATAAGCGGGGCAGGGGAAAAACTGTTTTTT. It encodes CAWSISGAGEKLFF.

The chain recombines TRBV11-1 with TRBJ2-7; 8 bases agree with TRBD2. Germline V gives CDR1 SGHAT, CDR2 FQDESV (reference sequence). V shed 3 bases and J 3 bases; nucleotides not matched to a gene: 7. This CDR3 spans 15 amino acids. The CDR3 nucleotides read TGTGCCAGCAGCTTCGGTCCGGGACTAGTCTACGAGCAGTACTTC. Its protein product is CASSFGPGLVYEQYF. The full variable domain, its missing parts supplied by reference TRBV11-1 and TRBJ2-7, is EAEVAQSPRYKITEKSQAVAFWCDPISGHATLYWYRQILGQGPELLVQFQDESVVDDSQLPKDRFSAERLKGVDSTLKIQPAELGDSAMYLCASSFGPGLVYEQYFGPGTRLTVT.

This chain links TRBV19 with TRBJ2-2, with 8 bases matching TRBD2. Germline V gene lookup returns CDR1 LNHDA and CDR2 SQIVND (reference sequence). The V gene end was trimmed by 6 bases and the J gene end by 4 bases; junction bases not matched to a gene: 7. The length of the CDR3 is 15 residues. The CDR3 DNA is TGTGCCAGTAGAATAACCGGGGGGGCCACCGGGGAGCTGTTTTTT. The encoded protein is CASRITGGATGELFF.

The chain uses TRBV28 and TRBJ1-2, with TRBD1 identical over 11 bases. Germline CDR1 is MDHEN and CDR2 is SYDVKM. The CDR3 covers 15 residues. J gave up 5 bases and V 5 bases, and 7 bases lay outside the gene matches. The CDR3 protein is CASSLRTGGDYGYTF. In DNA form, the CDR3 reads TGTGCCAGCAGTCTCCGGACAGGGGGCGATTATGGCTACACCTTC.

CDR3 sequence: CASSIVTGRKNTEAFF. CDR3 bases: TGTGCCAGTAGTATAGTTACAGGGAGAAAGAACACTGAAGCTTTCTTT. This chain uses TRBV19 with TRBJ1-1, with D perhaps matching TRBD1 (6 bases). The CDR3 sequence is 16 residues long. Trimming pared 1 base from V and 1 base from J, leaving 13 bases between. CDR1 and CDR2 (germline): LNHDA, SQIVND (reference sequence).

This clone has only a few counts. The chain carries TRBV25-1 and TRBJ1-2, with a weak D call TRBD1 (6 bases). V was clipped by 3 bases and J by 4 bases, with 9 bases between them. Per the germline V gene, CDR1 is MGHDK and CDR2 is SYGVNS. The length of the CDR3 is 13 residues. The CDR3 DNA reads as TGTGCCAGCAGTGAGTACAGGGCCTATGGCTACACCTTC. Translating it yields CASSEYRAYGYTF.

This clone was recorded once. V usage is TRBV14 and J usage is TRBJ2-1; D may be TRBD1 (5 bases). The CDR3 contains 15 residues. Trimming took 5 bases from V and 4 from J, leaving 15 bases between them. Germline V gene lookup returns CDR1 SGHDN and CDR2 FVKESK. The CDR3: CASSSRTTVYNEQFF. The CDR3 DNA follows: TGTGCCAGCAGCTCCCGAACGACAGTTTACAATGAGCAGTTCTTC.

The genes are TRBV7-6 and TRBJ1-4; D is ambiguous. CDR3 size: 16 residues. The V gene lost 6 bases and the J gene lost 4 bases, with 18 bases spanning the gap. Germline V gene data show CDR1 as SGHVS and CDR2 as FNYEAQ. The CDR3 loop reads CASSKEAPSLNEKLFF. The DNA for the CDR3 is TGTGCCAGCAGTAAAGAAGCCCCTTCCCTTAATGAAAAACTGTTTTTT. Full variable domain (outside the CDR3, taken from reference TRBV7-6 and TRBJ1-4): GAGVSQSPRYKVTKRGQDVALRCDPISGHVSLYWYRQALGQGPEFLTYFNYEAQQDKSGLPNDRFSAERPEGSISTLTIQRTEQRDSAMYRCASSKEAPSLNEKLFFGSGTQLSVL.

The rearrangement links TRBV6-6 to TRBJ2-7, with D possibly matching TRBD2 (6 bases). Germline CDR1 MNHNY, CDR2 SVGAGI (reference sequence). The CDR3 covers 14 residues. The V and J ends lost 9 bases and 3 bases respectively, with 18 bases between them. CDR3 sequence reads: CASNKGSGGYEQYF. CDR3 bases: TGTGCCAGTAACAAAGGTAGCGGAGGCTACGAGCAGTACTTC.

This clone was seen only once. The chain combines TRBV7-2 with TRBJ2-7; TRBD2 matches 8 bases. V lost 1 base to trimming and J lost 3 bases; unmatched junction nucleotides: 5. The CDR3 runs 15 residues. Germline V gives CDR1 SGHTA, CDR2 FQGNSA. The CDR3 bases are TGTGCCAGCAGCTTAGTTTTGCGGGGGGACTACGAGCAGTACTTC. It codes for CASSLVLRGDYEQYF.

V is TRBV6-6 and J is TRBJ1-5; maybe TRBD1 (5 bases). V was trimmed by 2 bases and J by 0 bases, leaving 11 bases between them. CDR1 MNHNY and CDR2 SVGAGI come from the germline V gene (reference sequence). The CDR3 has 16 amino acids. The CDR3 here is CASSYVEGLSNQPQHF. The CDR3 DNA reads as TGTGCCAGCAGTTACGTGGAGGGACTTAGCAATCAGCCCCAGCATTTT.

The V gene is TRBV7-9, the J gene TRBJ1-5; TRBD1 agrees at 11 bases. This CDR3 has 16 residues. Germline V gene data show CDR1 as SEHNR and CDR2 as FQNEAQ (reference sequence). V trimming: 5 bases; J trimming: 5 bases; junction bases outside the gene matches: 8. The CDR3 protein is CASSNARDRGDQPQHF. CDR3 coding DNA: TGTGCCAGCAGCAACGCTAGGGACAGGGGGGATCAGCCCCAGCATTTT.

In DNA form, the CDR3 reads TGTGCCAGCAGTCCTCTTATGGCGGCACCCCTCCACTTT. It yields the protein CASSPLMAAPLHF. V usage is TRBV27 and J usage is TRBJ1-6, with D hard to call. The germline V gene encodes CDR1 MNHEY and CDR2 SMNVEV (reference sequence). The CDR3 has 13 amino acids. With 5 bases removed from V and 11 bases from J, the gap between germline ends came to 13 bases.

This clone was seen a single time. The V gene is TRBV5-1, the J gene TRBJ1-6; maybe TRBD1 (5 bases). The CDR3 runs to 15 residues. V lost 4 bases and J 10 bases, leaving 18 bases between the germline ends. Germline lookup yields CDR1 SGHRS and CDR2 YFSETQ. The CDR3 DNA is TGCGCCAGCAGCCCCTCGGACACGCAACAGTCACCCCTCCACTTT. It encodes CASSPSDTQQSPLHF.

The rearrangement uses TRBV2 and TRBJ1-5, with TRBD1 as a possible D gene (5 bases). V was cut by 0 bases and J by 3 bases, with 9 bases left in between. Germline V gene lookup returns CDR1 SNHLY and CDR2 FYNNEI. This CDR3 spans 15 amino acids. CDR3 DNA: TGTGCCAGCAGTGAAGCGGGGGGAGCCAATCAGCCCCAGCATTTT. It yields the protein CASSEAGGANQPQHF.

CDR3 DNA sequence: TGTGCCAGCCAGGTTGAGAAAGATGGCTACACCTTC. This codes for CASQVEKDGYTF. The chain recombines TRBV21-1 with TRBJ1-2; TRBD1, the table's D call, lacks a check against the DNA. TRBV21-1 corresponds to a pseudogene. CDR3 size: 12 residues.

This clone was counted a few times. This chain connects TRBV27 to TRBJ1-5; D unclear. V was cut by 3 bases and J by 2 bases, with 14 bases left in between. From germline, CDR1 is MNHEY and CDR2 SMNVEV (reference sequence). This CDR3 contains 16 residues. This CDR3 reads CASSFEGPMGNQPQHF. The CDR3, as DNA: TGTGCCAGCAGTTTCGAGGGCCCTATGGGCAATCAGCCCCAGCATTTT.

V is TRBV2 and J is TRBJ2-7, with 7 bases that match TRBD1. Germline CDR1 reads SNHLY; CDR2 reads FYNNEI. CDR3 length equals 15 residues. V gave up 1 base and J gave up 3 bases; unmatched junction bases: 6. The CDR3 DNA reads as TGTGCCAGCAGTGAAGGGCTCGGGACAGTCTACGAGCAGTACTTC. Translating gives CASSEGLGTVYEQYF.